This T cell receptor (beta chain) stems from a study of CD8 T cells in ankylosing spondylitis. CDR1 and CDR2 from the germline V gene are SGDLS and YYNGEE. The V and J ends lost 2 bases and 2 bases, in that order; junction bases with no gene match: 7. The CDR3 totals 15 residues. This clonotype was seen ten or more times. TCRdb re-called the 5' RACE reads with MiXCR, one entry per CDR3 protein. This table has 7,500 to 10,000 distinct CDR3 sequences, roughly 6.4% appearing once. The sequenced sample consisted of blood, either unsorted or a sorted T cell fraction (not recorded which). The receptor's source is a female donor with ankylosing spondylitis or in good health (not recorded which). The chain is built from TRBV9 and TRBJ2-7; 7 bases agree with TRBD2. The CDR3 sequence is CASSVKAGPTYEQYF. The CDR3 DNA follows: TGTGCCAGCAGCGTTAAAGCGGGGCCTACCTACGAGCAGTACTTC.